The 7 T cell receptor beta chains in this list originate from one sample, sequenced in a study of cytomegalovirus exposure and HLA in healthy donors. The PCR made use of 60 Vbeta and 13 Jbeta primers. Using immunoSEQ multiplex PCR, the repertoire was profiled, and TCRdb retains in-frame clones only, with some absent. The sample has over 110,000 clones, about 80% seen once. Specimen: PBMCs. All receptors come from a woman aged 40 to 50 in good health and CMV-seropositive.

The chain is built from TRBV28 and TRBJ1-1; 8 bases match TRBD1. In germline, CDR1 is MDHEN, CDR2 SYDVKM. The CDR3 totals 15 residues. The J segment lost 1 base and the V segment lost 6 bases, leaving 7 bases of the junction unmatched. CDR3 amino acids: CASRTRGRRNTEAFF. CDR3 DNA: TGTGCCAGCAGAACCAGGGGGCGCAGGAACACTGAAGCTTTCTTT. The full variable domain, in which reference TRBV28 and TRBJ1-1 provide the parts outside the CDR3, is DVKVTQSSRYLVKRTGEKVFLECVQDMDHENMFWYRQDPGLGLRLIYFSYDVKMKEKGDIPEGYSVSREKKERFSLILESASTNQTSMYLCASRTRGRRNTEAFFGQGTRLTVV.

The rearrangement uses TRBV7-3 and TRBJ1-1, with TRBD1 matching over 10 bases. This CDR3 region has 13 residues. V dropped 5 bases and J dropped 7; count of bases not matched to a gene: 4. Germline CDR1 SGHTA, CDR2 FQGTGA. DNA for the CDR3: TGTGCCAGCAGCCAGGGACAGGGGAATGAAGCTTTCTTT. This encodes CASSQGQGNEAFF.

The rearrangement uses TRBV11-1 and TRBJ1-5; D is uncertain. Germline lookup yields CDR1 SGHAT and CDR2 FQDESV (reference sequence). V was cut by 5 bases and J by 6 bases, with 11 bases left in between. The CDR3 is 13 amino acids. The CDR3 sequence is CASSLSVFQPQHF. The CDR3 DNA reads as TGTGCCAGCAGCCTTTCGGTATTTCAGCCCCAGCATTTT.

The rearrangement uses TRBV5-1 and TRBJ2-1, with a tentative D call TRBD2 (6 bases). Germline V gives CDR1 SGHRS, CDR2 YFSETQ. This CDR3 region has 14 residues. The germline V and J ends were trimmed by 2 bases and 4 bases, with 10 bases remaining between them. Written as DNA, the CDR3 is TGCGCCAGCAGCTTTGAGGGAGGATACAATGAGCAGTTCTTC. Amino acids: CASSFEGGYNEQFF.

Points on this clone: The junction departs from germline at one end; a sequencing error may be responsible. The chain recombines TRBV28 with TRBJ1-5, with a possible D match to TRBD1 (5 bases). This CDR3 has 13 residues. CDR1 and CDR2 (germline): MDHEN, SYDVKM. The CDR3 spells CASSSRPGTRGNF. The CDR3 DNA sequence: TGTGCCAGCAGTTCACGCCCGGGGACTCGGGGAAATTTT.

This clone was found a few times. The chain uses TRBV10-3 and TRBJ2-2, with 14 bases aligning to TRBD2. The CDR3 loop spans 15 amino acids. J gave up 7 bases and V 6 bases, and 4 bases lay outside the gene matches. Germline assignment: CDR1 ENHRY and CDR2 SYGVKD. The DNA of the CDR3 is TGTGCCATCAGGGGACTAGCGGGAGAAGGCGGGGAGCTGTTTTTT. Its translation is CAIRGLAGEGGELFF.

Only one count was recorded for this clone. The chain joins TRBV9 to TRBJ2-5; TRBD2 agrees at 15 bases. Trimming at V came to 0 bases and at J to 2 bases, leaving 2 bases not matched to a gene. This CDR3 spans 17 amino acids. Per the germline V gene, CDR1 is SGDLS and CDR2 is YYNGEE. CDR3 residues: CASSVGGLAGGQETQYF. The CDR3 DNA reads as TGTGCCAGCAGCGTAGGCGGACTAGCGGGAGGGCAAGAGACCCAGTACTTC.